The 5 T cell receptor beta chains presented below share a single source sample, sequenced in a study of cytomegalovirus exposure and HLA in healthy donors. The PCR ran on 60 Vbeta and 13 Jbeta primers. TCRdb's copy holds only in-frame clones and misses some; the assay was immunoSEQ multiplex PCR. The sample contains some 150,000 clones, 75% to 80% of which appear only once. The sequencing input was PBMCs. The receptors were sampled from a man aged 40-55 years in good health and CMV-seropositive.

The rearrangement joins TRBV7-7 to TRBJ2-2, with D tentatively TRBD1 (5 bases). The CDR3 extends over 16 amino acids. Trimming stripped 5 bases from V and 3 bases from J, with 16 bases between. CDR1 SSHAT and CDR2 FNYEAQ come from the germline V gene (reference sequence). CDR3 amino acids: CASSPDSPKYTGELFF. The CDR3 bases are TGTGCCAGCAGCCCAGACAGCCCCAAATACACCGGGGAGCTGTTTTTT.

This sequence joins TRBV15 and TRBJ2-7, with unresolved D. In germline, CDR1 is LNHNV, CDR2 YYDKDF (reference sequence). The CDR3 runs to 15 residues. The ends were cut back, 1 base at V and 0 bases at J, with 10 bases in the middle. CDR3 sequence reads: CATSRGASSSYEQYF. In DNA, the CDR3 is TGTGCCACCAGCAGAGGGGCATCGAGCTCCTACGAGCAGTACTTC.

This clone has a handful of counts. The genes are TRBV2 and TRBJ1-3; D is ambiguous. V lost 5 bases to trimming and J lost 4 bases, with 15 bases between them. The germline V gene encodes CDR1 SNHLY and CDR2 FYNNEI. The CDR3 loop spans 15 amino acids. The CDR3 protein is CASSITRTNGNTIYF. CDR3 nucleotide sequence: TGTGCCAGCAGTATCACTAGGACGAACGGAAACACCATATATTTT.

CDR3 nucleotide sequence: TGTGCCAGCAGTTCGATGACAGGGGTGCCCTACAATGAGCAGTTCTTC. Translated, it gives CASSSMTGVPYNEQFF. The chain couples TRBV27 to TRBJ2-1; 8 nucleotides align to TRBD1. CDR1 and CDR2 (germline): MNHEY, SMNVEV (reference sequence). The CDR3 is 16 residues long. Trimming at V came to 4 bases and at J to 2 bases, leaving 7 bases not matched to a gene.

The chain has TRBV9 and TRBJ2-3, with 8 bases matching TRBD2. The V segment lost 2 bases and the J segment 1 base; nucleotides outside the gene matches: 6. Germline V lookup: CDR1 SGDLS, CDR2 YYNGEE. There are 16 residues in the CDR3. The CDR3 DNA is TGTGCCAGCAGCGTTAGGACTAGCTTTGGCACAGATACGCAGTATTTT. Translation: CASSVRTSFGTDTQYF.